This entry features one T cell receptor (beta chain) sequence. Its antigen is not identified. This entry belongs to a study of blood T cells in healthy people across ages. A second PCR of roughly 7 to 11 cycles used a sample-barcoded 5' primer and a J-beta primer mix. Per sample, CDR3-containing paired-end reads numbered at least 2.5 million. TCRdb recomputed calls from the 5' RACE reads with MiXCR, one row per CDR3 protein. Here the sample spans about 670,000 distinct CDR3 sequences, 40% to 65% being singletons. The study, taken as a whole, reports: A greater number of naive CD4+ cells and higher diversity distinguished long-lived donors from aged donors. Roughly linear declines in TCR beta diversity per million T cells occurred with age.

Sequencing was performed on blood. This TCR was sampled from a woman older than 75 in good health.

CDR3 loop: CAYCRAGETYEQYF. Written as DNA, the CDR3 is TGCGCTTACTGCCGCGCGGGAGAGACCTACGAGCAGTACTTC. The chain is built from TRBV5-1 and TRBJ2-7; 7 bases agree with TRBD2. CDR1 is SGHRS and CDR2 is YFSETQ in the germline V gene. This CDR3 has 14 amino acids.